This paragraph covers one TCR beta chain sequence. These data originate in a study of shared clonotypes between healthy human individuals. CDR1 is LGHNA and CDR2 is YNFKEQ in the germline V gene. Trimming took 0 bases from V and 3 from J, leaving 12 bases between them. CDR3 size: 15 residues. Produced via immunoSEQ multiplex PCR; TCRdb's table is partial and in-frame only. This table holds millions of clones, approximately 95% found once. Sequencing input: naive CD4+ T cells from PBMCs. Described subset: CD45RA+ positively selected. This receptor was obtained from a man aged 18 to 35 in good health. Some clones in this sample may be carry-over from other donors' samples. The rearrangement joins TRBV4-2 to TRBJ2-7; no clear D. This CDR3 is CASSQDRQPVYEQYF. In DNA form, the CDR3 reads TGTGCCAGCAGCCAAGATCGACAACCTGTCTACGAGCAGTACTTC.